This TCR beta chain was captured by sequencing in a study of blood T cell repertoires in COVID-19 (dated by TCRdb to 2018 to 2021). For context, the study as a whole: Samples from collaborators originated in the United States, Italy and Spain and spanned both the acute and convalescent phases of COVID-19. The repertoires were released in a freely available public database intended as a resource for research on the immune response to SARS-CoV-2. Nearly every sample came with metadata listing a de-identified subject ID, COVID-19 status, age in years and sex. HLA class I and class II types, where available, came from metadata supplied by the sample provider rather than from assay-based typing. Deeply sampled blood TCRbeta repertoires from subjects exposed to, actively infected with, or recovered from COVID-19 were included in the dataset. Samples were obtained from the ongoing ImmuneRACE study (first 160 participants) and from over 1,000 subjects provided by 6 global collaborators. The prospective study material was composed of cDNA or gDNA derived from T cells, B-cell-depleted T cells, or PBMCs. Beyond this particular receptor, the publication reports: The quantity of clinical and demographic metadata differed by source and by participant and was supplied without curation.

V loses 0 bases of germline sequence and J loses 8 bases, and the interval between the two ends is 9 bases. CDR1 and CDR2 (SGDLS, YYNGEE) derive from the germline V gene. The CDR3 holds 14 amino acids from the cysteine to the phenylalanine. The entry retains the CDR3 DNA only, 42 bases that are in frame from base 1. Enrolling through a virtual design, the prospective study's participants ranged in age from roughly 18 to 95 years and lived across roughly 23 United States geographic areas. In the prospective study, participants were assigned to cohorts based on the clinical history participants reported in a screening survey and a study questionnaire. In the prospective study, mobile phlebotomists collected whole blood, serum and a nasopharyngeal or oropharyngeal swab from each participant. Prospective study participants could optionally give additional blood draws and questionnaires over an approximately two-month period. Before DNA extraction, blood samples from the prospective study were shipped at room temperature or frozen.

In the case of this clone: The specificity of this receptor is unknown. No qualities accompany the bases; no much larger clone lies one base away. Additional DNA sequences in this sample encode the identical CDR3.

TCRbeta CDR3 regions were amplified from genomic DNA by means of the immunoSEQ Assay, a bias-controlled multiplex PCR. In the original analysis: The number of nucleated cells in each sample was estimated from the amplification of reference gene primers within the assay. Sequence reads were collapsed and filtered to measure the absolute abundance of every unique TCRbeta CDR3 rearrangement. For each sample, productive Simpson clonality was calculated as the square root of Simpson's diversity index over productive rearrangements. TCRdb stores this immuneACCESS table with in-frame sequences only. Part of the clones is absent; in the studies checked, under half of the shortfall reflects unresolved V genes, and no reason is known for the rest. Clonal size and the V and J genes are those of that table, whereas D and trimming came from the DNA. The sample table contains 200,000 to 250,000 clones; only one count was recorded for 80% of them. Of the sample, 6.5% to 9% is held by the ten largest clones.

The sequence came from a middle-aged woman with acute COVID-19. The sequence is built from TRBV9 and TRBJ1-6; the best D guess is TRBD1, with 5 bases matching. Sequencing was done on a sample of PBMCs or T cells enriched from blood (not recorded which). The bases read TGTGCCAGCAGCGTAGGGGGCTTTGATTCACCCCTCCACTTT. This encodes CASSVGGFDSPLHF.